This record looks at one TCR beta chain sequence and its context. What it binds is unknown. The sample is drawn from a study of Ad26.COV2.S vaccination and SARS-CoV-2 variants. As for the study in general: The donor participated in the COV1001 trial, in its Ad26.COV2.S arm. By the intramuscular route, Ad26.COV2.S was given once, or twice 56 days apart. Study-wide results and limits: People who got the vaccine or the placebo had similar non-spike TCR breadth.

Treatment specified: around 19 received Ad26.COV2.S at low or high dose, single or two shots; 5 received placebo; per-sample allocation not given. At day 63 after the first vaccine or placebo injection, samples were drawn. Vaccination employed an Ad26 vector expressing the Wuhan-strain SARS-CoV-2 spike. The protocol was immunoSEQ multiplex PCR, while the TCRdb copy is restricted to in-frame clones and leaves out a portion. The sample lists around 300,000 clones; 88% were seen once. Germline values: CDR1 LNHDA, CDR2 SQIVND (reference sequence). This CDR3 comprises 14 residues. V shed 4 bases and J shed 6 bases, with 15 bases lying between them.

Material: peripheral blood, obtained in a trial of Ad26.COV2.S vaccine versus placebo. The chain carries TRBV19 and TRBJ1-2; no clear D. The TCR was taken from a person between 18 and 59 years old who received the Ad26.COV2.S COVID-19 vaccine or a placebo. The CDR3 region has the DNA TGTGCCAGTAGTACTCCACTCGCCGGTGATGGCTACACCTTC. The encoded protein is CASSTPLAGDGYTF.